The clone carrying this TCR beta chain was seen only once. The record originates from a study of cytomegalovirus exposure and HLA in healthy donors. PCR used 60 Vbeta primers and 13 Jbeta primers. Here immunoSEQ multiplex PCR was the method, and the copy in TCRdb shows in-frame clones only, minus some. Of some 130,000 clones in the sample, 60% to 80% were seen once. Germline-derived CDR1 and CDR2 are MNHEY and SMNVEV (reference sequence). CDR3 length equals 15 residues. The J segment lost 0 bases and the V segment lost 6 bases, leaving 5 bases of the junction unmatched. Input material: PBMCs. The rearrangement uses TRBV27 and TRBJ1-5, with TRBD1 identical over 7 bases. This TCR derives from a male donor in good health and CMV-seronegative. Written as DNA, the CDR3 is TGTGCCAGCAGCCCGGGGACAGTTAGCAATCAGCCCCAGCATTTT. Its protein product is CASSPGTVSNQPQHF.